This T cell receptor (beta chain) was documented in a study of shared clonotypes between healthy human individuals. The overall study: The donor pool was made up of a couple of women and a few men aged 18 to 49. Overall study findings and caveats: Limited genetic and exposure-history diversity came from having few donors.

The assay was immunoSEQ multiplex PCR, and TCRdb's table has in-frame clones only and misses some. The sample comprises under 2,500,000 clones, almost 96% of which are singletons, and about 0.13% rests with the top ten. Germline loops: CDR1 KGHSH, CDR2 LQKENI. The CDR3 length is 23 residues. V lost 6 bases and J lost 6, with 44 bases in between. About this clone: The antigen remains undetermined.

The V call is TRBV18, the J call TRBJ1-1, with D possibly TRBD1 on 5 matching bases. The source material was naive CD4+ T cells sorted from blood. Regarding subset: CD45RA+ positively selected. The sequence came from a man aged 18 to 30 in good health. CDR3 residues: CASSLVSSQVRTYEQRGSAEAFF. In DNA form, the CDR3 reads TGTGCCAGCTCTCTCGTCTCGAGTCAGGTCAGAACTTATGAACAACGGGGGTCGGCTGAAGCTTTCTTT.